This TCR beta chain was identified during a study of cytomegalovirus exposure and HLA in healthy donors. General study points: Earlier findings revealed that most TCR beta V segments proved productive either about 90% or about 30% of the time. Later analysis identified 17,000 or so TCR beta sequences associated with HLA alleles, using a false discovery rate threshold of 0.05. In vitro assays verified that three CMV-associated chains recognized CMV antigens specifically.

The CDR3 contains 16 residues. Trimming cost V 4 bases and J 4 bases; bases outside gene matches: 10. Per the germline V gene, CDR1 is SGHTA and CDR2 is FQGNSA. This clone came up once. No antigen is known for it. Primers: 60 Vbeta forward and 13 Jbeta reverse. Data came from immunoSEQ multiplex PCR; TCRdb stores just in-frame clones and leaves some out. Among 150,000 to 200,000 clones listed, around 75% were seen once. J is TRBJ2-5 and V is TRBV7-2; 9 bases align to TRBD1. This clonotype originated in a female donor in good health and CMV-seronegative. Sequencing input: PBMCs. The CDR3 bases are TGTGCCAGCAGCTCGTACGGGACAGGGAACAGAGAGACCCAGTACTTC. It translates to CASSSYGTGNRETQYF.